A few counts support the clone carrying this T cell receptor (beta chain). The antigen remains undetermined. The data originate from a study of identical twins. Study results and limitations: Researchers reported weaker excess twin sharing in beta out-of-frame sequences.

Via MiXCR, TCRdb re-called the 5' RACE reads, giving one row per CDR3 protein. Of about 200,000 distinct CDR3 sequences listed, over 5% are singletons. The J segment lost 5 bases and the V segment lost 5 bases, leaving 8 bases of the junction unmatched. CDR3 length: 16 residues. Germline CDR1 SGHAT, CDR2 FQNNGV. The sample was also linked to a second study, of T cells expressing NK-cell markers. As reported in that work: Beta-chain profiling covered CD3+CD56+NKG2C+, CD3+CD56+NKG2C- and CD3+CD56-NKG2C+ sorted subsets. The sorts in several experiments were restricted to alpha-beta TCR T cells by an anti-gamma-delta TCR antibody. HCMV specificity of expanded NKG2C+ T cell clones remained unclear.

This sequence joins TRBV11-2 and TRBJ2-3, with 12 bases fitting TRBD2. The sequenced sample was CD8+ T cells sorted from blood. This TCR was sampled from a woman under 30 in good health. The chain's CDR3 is CASSAELAGGRDTQYF. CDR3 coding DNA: TGTGCCAGCAGCGCCGAACTAGCGGGGGGCAGAGATACGCAGTATTTT.